The 22 T cell receptor beta chains below all came from one sample that was sequenced in a study of blood T cell repertoires in COVID-19. The data were produced by immunoSEQ multiplex PCR, yet TCRdb's version contains in-frame clones alone and is incomplete. The sample lists 250,000 to 400,000 clones, 89% occurring once. Sequenced input: PBMCs or T cells enriched from blood (not recorded which). Receptors were obtained from a man aged 55 to 69 who had recovered from COVID-19.

The chain uses TRBV21-1 and TRBJ1-4; TRBD1, as called in the table, went unchecked against the DNA. TRBV21-1 represents a pseudogene. This CDR3 is built from 17 residues. The CDR3, as DNA: TGTGCCAGCAGCCCCGGACCCCGCAGGGGGACTAATGAAAAACTGTTTTTT. Translating gives CASSPGPRRGTNEKLFF.

This clone was seen at least ten times. The rearrangement links TRBV25-1 to TRBJ2-1; 7 bases agree with TRBD1. The germline CDR1 and CDR2 sequences are MGHDK and SYGVNS. V gave up 3 bases and J gave up 12 bases; unmatched junction bases: 5. CDR3 length: 12 amino acids. The CDR3 protein is CASSEIRQGQFF. In DNA form, the CDR3 reads TGTGCCAGCAGTGAGATCAGACAGGGGCAGTTCTTC. Filled out from reference TRBV25-1 and TRBJ2-1, the complete variable domain reads EADIYQTPRYLVIGTGKKITLECSQTMGHDKMYWYQQDPGMELHLIHYSYGVNSTEKGDLSSESTVSRIRTEHFPLTLESARPSHTSQYLCASSEIRQGQFFGPGTRLTVL.

The CDR3 loop reads CASSQEPGVANTGELFF. The CDR3 DNA reads as TGTGCCAGCAGCCAAGAGCCCGGGGTCGCGAACACCGGGGAGCTGTTTTTT. The chain couples TRBV4-2 to TRBJ2-2; D possibly corresponds to TRBD2 (5 bases). Germline V CDR1 and CDR2: LGHNA, YNFKEQ. With 0 bases removed from V and 0 bases from J, the gap between germline ends came to 11 bases. There are 17 residues in the CDR3.

V is TRBV7-2 and J is TRBJ1-2; D ambiguous. The CDR3 covers 11 residues. Germline CDR1 and CDR2: SGHTA and FQGNSA. Trimming shortened V by 5 bases and J by 4 bases, and 5 bases separated the two germline ends. The CDR3 region has the DNA TGTGCCAGCAGCCCCCTCTATGGCTACACCTTC. Protein sequence: CASSPLYGYTF.

This chain connects TRBV4-1 to TRBJ2-7; weak D call: TRBD2 (5 bases). Per germline, CDR1 MGHRA and CDR2 YSYEKL. The length of the CDR3 is 13 residues. V shed 3 bases and J shed 7 bases, with 13 bases lying between them. CDR3 nucleotide sequence: TGCGCCAGCAGCCATAATCTGGACTTTGAGCAGTACTTC. Its protein is CASSHNLDFEQYF.

The chain uses TRBV14 and TRBJ1-1, with D possibly being TRBD1 (5 bases). V was clipped by 4 bases and J by 6 bases, with 12 bases between them. Looked up from germline, CDR1 is SGHDN and CDR2 is FVKESK. The CDR3 sequence is 13 residues long. The CDR3 DNA is TGTGCCAGCAGCCGGGCAGGGATTGCTGAAGCTTTCTTT. It yields the protein CASSRAGIAEAFF.

The CDR3 region is CASSPRGIGTGELFF. The CDR3 DNA reads TGTGCCAGCTCACCACGCGGGATAGGTACCGGGGAGCTGTTTTTT. This rearrangement joins TRBV18 to TRBJ2-2; D may be TRBD2 (6 bases). The CDR3 totals 15 residues. Trimming pared 1 base from V and 5 bases from J, leaving 11 bases between. Germline V CDR1 and CDR2: KGHSH, LQKENI. The variable domain in full, completed from reference TRBV18 and TRBJ2-2, reads NAGVMQNPRHLVRRRGQEARLRCSPMKGHSHVYWYRQLPEEGLKFMVYLQKENIIDESGMPKERFSAEFPKEGPSILRIQQVVRGDSAAYFCASSPRGIGTGELFFGEGSRLTVL.

The rearrangement joins TRBV5-6 to TRBJ1-3; TRBD1 is a possible D gene (5 bases). The germline gives CDR1 SGHDT, CDR2 YYEEEE. The V end was cut by 4 bases, the J end by 3 bases, with 20 bases between. The CDR3 has 17 residues. The CDR3 nucleotides read TGTGCCAGCAGCCATAGGAACCGACAGATAGATGGAAACACCATATATTTT. Amino acids: CASSHRNRQIDGNTIYF.

This clone appeared a few times. The chain has TRBV28 and TRBJ1-1, with 8 bases lining up with TRBD1. The V segment lost 5 bases and the J segment 3 bases; nucleotides outside the gene matches: 14. CDR1 is MDHEN and CDR2 is SYDVKM in the germline V gene. The CDR3 consists of 17 residues. The CDR3 loop reads CASSAPWDRRFDTEAFF. The CDR3 nucleotides are TGTGCCAGCAGTGCACCTTGGGACAGGAGATTTGACACTGAAGCTTTCTTT.

This clone turned up a few times. The chain links TRBV28 to TRBJ1-5; TRBD1 aligns across 8 bases. The ends lost 10 bases at V and 9 bases at J; junction bases unmatched: 17. The germline V gene encodes CDR1 MDHEN and CDR2 SYDVKM. The CDR3 has 15 residues. The CDR3 reads CATHFSGGEGTPQHF. DNA of the CDR3: TGTGCCACTCATTTTTCAGGGGGCGAAGGTACGCCCCAGCATTTT.

The chain carries TRBV2 and TRBJ1-2, with TRBD1 matching 8 bases. The junction had 6 bases not matched to a gene; V was cut back by 5 bases and J by 1 base. CDR1 is SNHLY and CDR2 is FYNNEI in the germline V gene. The CDR3 is made up of 15 amino acids. CDR3 nucleotides: TGTGCCAGCAGTTTAGGACAGGGAGATAACTATGGCTACACCTTC. Its protein product is CASSLGQGDNYGYTF.

This clone was seen just once. The CDR3 here is CASSSGSPNEQFF. DNA of the CDR3: TGTGCCAGCAGTTCCGGGTCCCCCAATGAGCAGTTCTTC. The chain joins TRBV7-2 to TRBJ2-1, with unresolved D. The CDR3 spans 13 residues. Germline values: CDR1 SGHTA, CDR2 FQGNSA. Deletions cut 6 bases from V and 6 bases from J, with 12 bases between. Based on the CDR3 plus reference TRBV7-2 and TRBJ2-1, the full variable domain is GAGVSQSPSNKVTEKGKDVELRCDPISGHTALYWYRQSLGQGLEFLIYFQGNSAPDKSGLPSDRFSAERTGGSVSTLTIQRTQQEDSAVYLCASSSGSPNEQFFGPGTRLTVL.

This clone was seen only once. DNA of the CDR3: TGTGCCAGCAGATCAATCGACAGGGTGAGGGAGACCCAGTACTTC. This codes for CASRSIDRVRETQYF. The chain is built from TRBV28 and TRBJ2-5; 7 bases agree with TRBD1. Germline V gene data show CDR1 as MDHEN and CDR2 as SYDVKM. V gave up 6 bases and J gave up 5 bases; unmatched junction bases: 12. The CDR3 is 15 residues long.

The chain joins TRBV7-6 to TRBJ1-6; the match to TRBD1 covers 9 bases. V gave up 5 bases and J gave up 4 bases; unmatched junction bases: 6. Germline CDR1 and CDR2: SGHVS and FNYEAQ. The CDR3 runs 16 residues. The CDR3 is CASSEQGAGYNSPLHF. The CDR3 DNA reads TGTGCCAGCAGCGAACAGGGGGCTGGGTATAATTCACCCCTCCACTTT. Supplemented by reference TRBV7-6 and TRBJ1-6, the full variable domain reads GAGVSQSPRYKVTKRGQDVALRCDPISGHVSLYWYRQALGQGPEFLTYFNYEAQQDKSGLPNDRFSAERPEGSISTLTIQRTEQRDSAMYRCASSEQGAGYNSPLHFGNGTRLTVT.

The chain links TRBV11-3 to TRBJ2-2; 9 bases align to TRBD2. Germline lookup yields CDR1 SGHNT and CDR2 YENEEA. Unmatched junction bases numbered 2, after V lost 5 bases and J lost 1 base. This CDR3 has 15 amino acids. The CDR3 DNA reads as TGTGCCAGCAGCCGTAGCGGGAGGAACACCGGGGAGCTGTTTTTT. Residues: CASSRSGRNTGELFF.

The chain links TRBV28 to TRBJ2-7; no definite D call. The CDR3 has 12 amino acids. V was trimmed by 5 bases and J by 0 bases, leaving 5 bases between them. Germline V lookup: CDR1 MDHEN, CDR2 SYDVKM. The CDR3 DNA reads TGTGCCAGCAGTACAAACTCCTACGAGCAGTACTTC. This gives the protein CASSTNSYEQYF. The entire variable domain, with the rest obtained from reference TRBV28 and TRBJ2-7, is as follows: DVKVTQSSRYLVKRTGEKVFLECVQDMDHENMFWYRQDPGLGLRLIYFSYDVKMKEKGDIPEGYSVSREKKERFSLILESASTNQTSMYLCASSTNSYEQYFGPGTRLTVT.

The chain is built from TRBV6-1 and TRBJ1-2, with 7 bases fitting TRBD1. V gave up 3 bases and J gave up 4 bases; unmatched junction bases: 5. The CDR3 consists of 14 residues. Germline CDR1 is MNHNS and CDR2 is SASEGT. CDR3 sequence: CASSETGLSYGYTF. In nucleotides, the CDR3 is TGTGCCAGCAGTGAGACAGGGTTATCCTATGGCTACACCTTC.

Note on this clone: The sample has other DNA sequences that encode this CDR3 too. CDR3 amino acids: CATSDLSGRGTGELFF. CDR3 coding DNA: TGTGCCACCAGTGATTTGAGCGGGAGGGGGACCGGGGAGCTGTTTTTT. V is TRBV24-1 and J is TRBJ2-2; 10 nucleotides match TRBD2. V shed 0 bases and J 5 bases; nucleotides not matched to a gene: 2. The CDR3 is 16 amino acids. CDR1 KGHDR and CDR2 SFDVKD come from the germline V gene.

The rearrangement uses TRBV18 and TRBJ2-1; D unresolved. Deletions cut 4 bases from V and 3 bases from J, with 7 bases between. From germline, CDR1 is KGHSH and CDR2 LQKENI. The CDR3 has 13 amino acids. The CDR3 region has the DNA TGTGCCAGCTCACTCTCCGTCTACAATGAGCAGTTCTTC. Residues: CASSLSVYNEQFF.

This chain connects TRBV28 to TRBJ2-3; a possible D gene is TRBD2 (6 bases). This CDR3 comprises 14 residues. Trimming shortened V by 3 bases and J by 5 bases, and 12 bases separated the two germline ends. Germline V gene lookup returns CDR1 MDHEN and CDR2 SYDVKM. For the CDR3, the DNA is TGTGCCAGCAGTTTGGGGGGTGGTGAAGATACGCAGTATTTT. Protein sequence: CASSLGGGEDTQYF.

This rearrangement joins TRBV5-1 to TRBJ2-3, with unresolved D. Germline assignment: CDR1 SGHRS and CDR2 YFSETQ. V was clipped by 0 bases and J by 0 bases, with 8 bases between them. This CDR3 region has 15 residues. The CDR3 region is CASSLAPGSTDTQYF. DNA of the CDR3: TGCGCCAGCAGCTTGGCCCCAGGAAGCACAGATACGCAGTATTTT.

The table lists this clone with a count of one. The rearrangement uses TRBV2 and TRBJ2-7; 9 bases line up with TRBD1. V lost 8 bases and J lost 6; bases outside the gene matches: 11. Germline CDR1 reads SNHLY; CDR2 reads FYNNEI. CDR3 length: 14 residues. The CDR3 coding sequence is TGTGCCAGCTCATTTTTAGTGACAGGGGGCGAGCAGTACTTC. Residues: CASSFLVTGGEQYF.